This TCR beta chain is drawn from a study of shared clonotypes between healthy human individuals (TCRdb year 2020). For the wider study: Two women and a few men aged 18 to 49 years were included in the cohort. For each donor, CD4 naive and CD4 memory were each given three plates, CD8 naive was given two plates, and CD8 memory was given one plate. To estimate repertoire size and how much clonotypes are shared between individuals, the study performed deep sequencing of blood TCR repertoires from about 5 healthy adults. To increase sequencing depth and limit assay-specific biases, different laboratories used diverse techniques to prepare libraries and sequence TCR repertoires. Per donor, leukapheresis produced somewhere between about 0.9 and 9.5 billion PBMCs.

The paper as a whole reports these results and caveats: The small number of donors limited the genetic and exposure-history diversity represented. Sampling was restricted to blood, and TCR repertoires in tissues likely differ from the TCR repertoires found in blood. Estimated clonotype richness was generally larger for naive than for memory subsets. Approximately 4.8% of naive CD4, roughly 3.6% of naive CD8, 2.3% of memory CD4, and 0.4% of memory CD8 clonotypes were shared across four donors. Even with the large sequencing depth, rarefaction of the sorted-subset datasets indicated that sequencing was incomplete. Compared with non-shared clonotypes, clonotypes shared by all four sorted-subset donors had higher generation probabilities. Pairwise subsampling led to the expectation that sequencing depth would affect the degree of clonotype sharing among donors.

CD8 naive samples were CD45RO-negative cells positively selected for CCR7, giving a CD45RA+CCR7+ population that excluded TemRA cells. The donors were healthy, HIV-negative adults who had no recently reported acute infections or vaccinations. Every donor was a Caucasian adult living in Nashville, Tennessee, USA. After blood collection by leukapheresis, PBMCs were isolated using Ficoll-Histopaque density gradient centrifugation and then cryopreserved in the vapor phase of liquid nitrogen. Analytical flow cytometry was used to check the purity and quantity of each magnetically sorted T cell population. Each sorted fraction had its genomic DNA isolated and then quantified by UV absorbance on a Nanodrop 2000c. About this clone: Its target antigen remains unknown. No base qualities exist here, and no much larger clone lies one base off it. The same CDR3 arises from other DNA sequences in this sample as well.

TCR CDR3 regions were amplified from genomic DNA by multiplex PCR using the deep immunoSEQ assay. Genomic DNA extracted from each cell subset was distributed evenly over all wells of several immunoSEQ 96-well plates, and each plate served as one replicate. For sorted subsets, about 210 ng of genomic DNA, equivalent to about 30,000 T cell genomes, went into each replicate PCR. Purified libraries were measured with a Qubit 3.0 fluorometer, size-checked on a Bioanalyzer 2100, and measured again with the KAPA Library Quantification kit. Every immunoSEQ 96-well plate was sequenced on a dedicated single-read 150-cycle Illumina NextSeq 550 flow cell. From the authors' description of their analysis: The immunoSEQ output contained only junctional sequences without quality scores, so filtering could not match that applied to full-length reads. Sequences were annotated with PyIR, a Python wrapper for IgBLAST v1.9, using IMGT germline references to assign V/J genes and CDR3. Reads were filtered out if the reads had weak V/J assignments (E-value above 1e-6), no CDR3, stop codons, out-of-frame junctions, or ambiguous translated residues. V3J clonotypes were defined as sequences sharing an identical inferred V gene, J gene, and CDR3 amino acid sequence. To compute the percentage overlap between repertoires, the number of shared unique clonotypes was divided by the size of the smaller repertoire. RTK rarefaction, the Chao1 estimator, and Recon v2.1 estimates of unobserved clonotypes were used to assess repertoire richness. Generation probabilities were computed with OLGA for all TCRbeta clonotypes obtained by the gDNA method from a few donors. Held by TCRdb, this immuneACCESS table contains in-frame sequences only and omits some clones. Under half of the omission traces to an unresolved V gene where checked; the cause of the rest is unknown. Clone size and V and J calls were adopted from that table, with D and trimming inferred from the DNA. The sample includes around 1.9 million clones, with around 93% observed a single time. The biggest ten clones account for roughly 1.8% of the sample.

The clonotype comes from a man in his late teens or twenties in good health. Some clones in this sample may be carry-over from other donors' samples. The source material was naive CD8+ T cells from PBMCs. The intended sense of this specimen's cell subset or site label: CD45RA+CCR7+.

In nucleotide form, the sequence is TGCAGCGTTGGTTGGGGGAGGGCCTACGAGCAGTACTTC. Translated, this is CSVGWGRAYEQYF. The chain uses TRBV29-1 and TRBJ2-7, with TRBD2 matching 7 junction bases. V is pruned by 4 bases and J by 2 bases, leaving 5 bases of the junction without a gene match. As encoded in the germline V gene, CDR1 is SQVTM while CDR2 is ANQGSEA. The CDR3 runs 13 amino acids, cysteine and phenylalanine included. This entry keeps only the CDR3 DNA: 39 bases, framed from base 1.